Listed below are T cell receptor beta chains from one sample, sequenced in a study of T-cell reconstitution after alpha-beta-depleted transplantation in children. Via MiXCR, TCRdb re-called the PCR reads, giving one row per CDR3 protein. This table has under 750,000 distinct CDR3 sequences, more than 20% appearing once. This specimen consisted of PBMCs, mostly from graft donor cells, obtained 360 days after TCRalphabeta/CD19-depleted stem cell transplant. These receptors were taken from a boy under two years old who had a stem cell transplant for acute myeloid leukemia, so the T cells may come from the graft donor. Each CDR3 is given with its conserved first and last residue. The D gene is left open where the match is weak. Clone sizes are given selectively: once, few, many, or a class where the clone is expanded.

TRBV6-5	NA	TRBJ2-2	NA	TGTGCCAGCAGTTATTTCACCGGGGAGCTGTTTTTT	CASSYFTGELFF
TRBV29-1	NA	TRBJ1-2	many	TGCAGCGTTGAAGAACGGACACGGACTAACTATGGCTACACCTTC	CSVEERTRTNYGYTF
TRBV12-3/TRBV12-4	NA	TRBJ2-7	few	TGTGCCAGCAGTCCGCTCGGGGGCTACGAGCAGTACTTC	CASSPLGGYEQYF
TRBV20-1	TRBD1	TRBJ1-4	NA	TGCAGTGCTAGCCTCGGAGGGACAGGGAATCGAAAACTGTTTTTT	CSASLGGTGNRKLFF
TRBV6-2/TRBV6-3	TRBD2	TRBJ2-5	few	TGTGCCAGCAGTTACTCGGGACTAGCGGTGGAGACCCAGTACTTC	CASSYSGLAVETQYF
TRBV14	TRBD2	TRBJ2-1	many	TGTGCCAGCAGCCCCATTAGGACTAGCGGGGGATCCGCCTCCAATGAGCAGTTCTTC	CASSPIRTSGGSASNEQFF
TRBV28	NA	TRBJ2-1	many	TGTGCCAGCAGTTTCGGGTCTAGCGTTCCCCTCCATGAGCAGTTCTTC	CASSFGSSVPLHEQFF
TRBV4-2	NA	TRBJ1-6	few	TGTGCCAGCAGCCAAGAGACGGAAAGCTCCTATAATTCACCCCTCCACTTT	CASSQETESSYNSPLHF
TRBV9	NA	TRBJ1-4	NA	TGTGCCAGCAGCGTAGAAGGGAGGGCTAATGAAAAACTGTTTTTT	CASSVEGRANEKLFF
TRBV5-1	TRBD1	TRBJ2-5	many	TGCGCCAGCAGCTCTGACAGGGGGACCCAGTACTTC	CASSSDRGTQYF
TRBV3-1	NA	TRBJ1-1	NA	TGTGCCAGCAGCCAAGACCCCAGGGCGGGAGGTGAAGCTTTCTTT	CASSQDPRAGGEAFF
TRBV20-1	NA	TRBJ2-7	NA	TGCAGTGCTAGTCTAGGGACCCCCTCCTACGAGCAGTACTTC	CSASLGTPSYEQYF
TRBV19	TRBD1	TRBJ2-1	few	TGTGCCAGTAGTGCGGCCGGGACAGGGGAGAATGAGCAGTTCTTC	CASSAAGTGENEQFF
TRBV4-3	NA	TRBJ2-7	NA	TGCGCCAGCAGCCAAGTATGGGCCCCCCGCGCCTACGAGCAGTACTTC	CASSQVWAPRAYEQYF
TRBV7-6	NA	TRBJ2-1	NA	TGTGCCAGCAGTCCAGGGATTAGCTCCTACAATGAGCAGTTCTTC	CASSPGISSYNEQFF
TRBV6-1	NA	TRBJ2-4	few	TGTGCCACCCACTCCAGAGGCGGGGCCAAAAACATTCAGTACTTC	CATHSRGGAKNIQYF
TRBV29-1	TRBD2	TRBJ2-1	NA	TGCAGCTCAAAGCGGGGGGGAGGGGATGAGCAGTTCTTC	CSSKRGGGDEQFF
TRBV12-3/TRBV12-4	TRBD1	TRBJ1-5	many	TGTGCCAGCAGCTTAGGGGGACAGGGAGGAAACCAGCCCCAGCATTTT	CASSLGGQGGNQPQHF
TRBV30	TRBD1	TRBJ1-4	NA	TGTGCCTCTCACCGGACAGGGGCAAGGGAAAAACTGTTTTTT	CASHRTGAREKLFF
TRBV9	TRBD1	TRBJ2-5	NA	TGTGCCAGCAGCGTAGGAGGGGGCGCAGGGGAGACCCAGTACTTC	CASSVGGGAGETQYF
TRBV11-2	TRBD2	TRBJ2-1	many	TGTGCCAGCAGCTCCCTAGCGGGGGGGCCGAGTAAGCAGTTCTTC	CASSSLAGGPSKQFF
TRBV5-5	NA	TRBJ1-2	few	TGTGCCAGCAGCTTAAAGGTTGGCTACACCTTC	CASSLKVGYTF
TRBV7-9	TRBD2	TRBJ2-5	many	TGTGCCAGCAGACGCAGCGGGGGTTACCAAGAGACCCAGTACTTC	CASRRSGGYQETQYF
TRBV10-2	NA	TRBJ2-7	NA	TGCGCCAGCAGTGAGTCCTGGGGGCGAAAGTACGAGCAGTACTTC	CASSESWGRKYEQYF
TRBV12-3/TRBV12-4	NA	TRBJ2-1	many	TGTGCCAGCACTATGGGTCTGGGGTTGATCGATGAGCAGTTCTTC	CASTMGLGLIDEQFF
TRBV11-2	NA	TRBJ1-2	NA	TGTGCCAGCAGCCCAGGGACAAGCCACGAGTTCTATGGCTACACCTTC	CASSPGTSHEFYGYTF
TRBV20-1	NA	TRBJ2-7	many	TGCAGTGCTAGAGGCCCGATAGGGAACCGGGACGAGCAGTACTTC	CSARGPIGNRDEQYF
TRBV7-2	NA	TRBJ1-1	few	TGTGCCAGCAGCTTAGATTCTGAGGCTGAAGCTTTCTTT	CASSLDSEAEAFF
TRBV6-5	TRBD1	TRBJ2-7	few	TGTGCCAGCAGTTACTCGCGAGGGACAGGGAACGAGCAGTACTTC	CASSYSRGTGNEQYF
TRBV7-2	NA	TRBJ2-4	NA	TGTGCCAGCAGCCCGGCGGCGGGACACCGGAACATTCAGTACTTC	CASSPAAGHRNIQYF
TRBV2	TRBD1	TRBJ1-1	NA	TGTGCCAGCAGTGTAACAGGGGGGTGGAACACTGAAGCTTTCTTT	CASSVTGGWNTEAFF
TRBV29-1	NA	TRBJ2-2	NA	TGCAGCGTTGGTATTCAGGGGCGGGAGCTGTTTTTT	CSVGIQGRELFF
TRBV20-1	TRBD1	TRBJ2-1	NA	TGCAGTGCTCGACAGGGGGCAGCCGCCTACAATGAGCAGTTCTTC	CSARQGAAAYNEQFF
TRBV28	NA	TRBJ1-2	many	TGTGCCAGCAGAAGGGACCTACTTAACTATGGCTACACCTTC	CASRRDLLNYGYTF
TRBV6-6	NA	TRBJ2-1	many	TGTGCCAGCAAGCCTAGCCCTAACAATGAGCAGTTCTTC	CASKPSPNNEQFF
TRBV5-1	TRBD1	TRBJ2-2	many	TGCGCCAGCAGCTTGGCGGGACAGGGGACCGGGGAGCTGTTTTTT	CASSLAGQGTGELFF
TRBV12-3/TRBV12-4	NA	TRBJ2-1	many	TGTGCCAGCAGTTTAGTGGCGGGGTCGGAGGAGCAGTTCTTC	CASSLVAGSEEQFF
TRBV7-2	TRBD2	TRBJ2-1	NA	TGTGCCAGCAGCTTACACAACGGGGGGGCGGGGAATGAGCAGTTCTTC	CASSLHNGGAGNEQFF
TRBV12-3/TRBV12-4	NA	TRBJ1-1	NA	TGTGCCAGCAGTTTCCGAACTTCCAACACTGAAGCTTTCTTT	CASSFRTSNTEAFF
TRBV20-1	NA	TRBJ2-5	many	TGCAGTGGAAGGACATTCCAAGAGACCCAGTACTTC	CSGRTFQETQYF
TRBV18	NA	TRBJ1-1	few	TGTGCCAGCTCCCCTACTCCAGGGAACACTGAAGCTTTCTTT	CASSPTPGNTEAFF
TRBV14	NA	TRBJ1-2	few	TGTGCCAGCAGCCAAGATAACCAGGCGTATGGCTACACCTTC	CASSQDNQAYGYTF
TRBV11-3	TRBD1	TRBJ2-1	many	TGTGCCAGCAGCTTCTGGGACAGCTCCTACAATGAGCAGTTCTTC	CASSFWDSSYNEQFF
TRBV6-5	NA	TRBJ2-5	many	TGTGCCAGCAGCCCCCAATTGACAGGCTGGGTCGAGACCCAGTACTTC	CASSPQLTGWVETQYF
TRBV11-2	TRBD2	TRBJ2-1	NA	TGTGCCAGCAGCTCCTTCCGGGTAACTAGCGGGGGGGCCAATGAGCAGTTCTTC	CASSSFRVTSGGANEQFF
TRBV29-1	NA	TRBJ1-3	once	TGCAGCGCCGCCCAGGCCGGGGCTGGAAACACCATATATTTT	CSAAQAGAGNTIYF
TRBV10-3	TRBD2	TRBJ2-1	many	TGTGCCATCGGAAACGGCGGGGGGTGGTCCTACAATGAGCAGTTCTTC	CAIGNGGGWSYNEQFF
TRBV7-9	NA	TRBJ1-1	few	TGTGCCAGCAGCTTTAAGAGCACTGAAGCTTTCTTT	CASSFKSTEAFF
TRBV7-6	TRBD1	TRBJ1-6	few	TGTGCCAGCAGCCCGACCACCTTGGACAGGCTAGTGAATTCACCCCTCCACTTT	CASSPTTLDRLVNSPLHF
TRBV6-1	NA	TRBJ1-5	NA	TGTGCCAGCAGTGAAGCGGCTTATCAGCCCCAGCATTTT	CASSEAAYQPQHF
TRBV12-3/TRBV12-4	TRBD2	TRBJ2-5	many	TGTGCCAGCAGCTTGGCTAGCGGGGGCCAAGAGACCCAGTACTTC	CASSLASGGQETQYF
TRBV12-3/TRBV12-4	TRBD1	TRBJ1-2	few	TGTGCCAGCAGTAGTCGGGACAGGCCATATGGCTACACCTTC	CASSSRDRPYGYTF
TRBV5-1	TRBD1	TRBJ2-7	NA	TGCGCCAGCAGCTTGTGGGGACAGGGTATTTTCTCCTACGAGCAGTACTTC	CASSLWGQGIFSYEQYF